Each of the 11 T cell receptor beta chains below was sequenced from the same sample in a study of a mutant IDH1 vaccine in newly diagnosed glioma. Sequencing used immunoSEQ multiplex PCR; TCRdb keeps in-frame clones, though not all of them. The repertoire has around 40,000 clones, approximately 83% of them found once; the top ten carry around 1.7%. Antigen specificity for these receptors is unknown. Specified time point: week 5, during vaccination. It was 300 ug of mutant IDH1 20-mer peptide that made up each vaccine dose, given with topical imiquimod. The sequences come from PBMCs, collected from a glioma patient whose treatment included an IDH1 peptide vaccine. Receptors originate from a man aged 35-49 years with glioma.

The V call is TRBV5-1, the J call TRBJ2-5; no clear D gene. CDR1 is SGHRS, CDR2 YFSETQ, per germline. V shed 0 bases and J shed 5 bases, with 5 bases lying between them. The length of the CDR3 is 12 residues. DNA for the CDR3: TGCGCCAGCAGCTTGGCTCAGGAGACCCAGTACTTC. Amino acids: CASSLAQETQYF.

This rearrangement joins TRBV5-1 to TRBJ2-7, with 11 nucleotides matching TRBD2. The V gene's germline CDR1 is SGHRS and CDR2 YFSETQ. This CDR3 has 16 amino acids. Germline trimming cut 2 bases from V and 0 bases from J; bases unmatched to any gene: 4. CDR3 sequence: CASSFLAGGPSYEQYF. The CDR3 DNA is TGCGCCAGCAGCTTCTTAGCGGGAGGGCCCTCCTACGAGCAGTACTTC.

This clone was picked up a small number of times. The rearrangement uses TRBV10-3 and TRBJ1-1; D unclear. Looked up from germline, CDR1 is ENHRY and CDR2 is SYGVKD. Trimming left V 11 bases short and J 1 base short, with 14 bases between. This CDR3 comprises 13 residues. CDR3 amino acids: CAAAVGSNTEAFF. The CDR3 nucleotides read TGTGCCGCTGCCGTGGGTTCGAACACTGAAGCTTTCTTT.

The genes are TRBV28 and TRBJ1-1; tentative D call: TRBD1 (6 bases). The CDR3 extends over 14 amino acids. Germline V gene lookup returns CDR1 MDHEN and CDR2 SYDVKM. V lost 7 bases to trimming and J lost 2 bases, with 14 bases between them. The CDR3 region is CASTGQLRNTEAFF. In DNA, the CDR3 is TGTGCCAGCACCGGACAGCTTCGAAACACTGAAGCTTTCTTT. Variable domain in full (rest from reference TRBV28 and TRBJ1-1): DVKVTQSSRYLVKRTGEKVFLECVQDMDHENMFWYRQDPGLGLRLIYFSYDVKMKEKGDIPEGYSVSREKKERFSLILESASTNQTSMYLCASTGQLRNTEAFFGQGTRLTVV.

This chain links TRBV7-2 with TRBJ2-5; no definite D call. The CDR3 length is 14 residues. Deletions cut 1 base from V and 5 bases from J, with 11 bases between. The germline V gene encodes CDR1 SGHTA and CDR2 FQGNSA. This CDR3 is CASSLGSSRETQYF. The CDR3 DNA reads as TGTGCCAGCAGCTTAGGGTCTTCAAGGGAGACCCAGTACTTC. Together with reference TRBV7-2 and TRBJ2-5, the CDR3 gives the full variable domain: GAGVSQSPSNKVTEKGKDVELRCDPISGHTALYWYRQSLGQGLEFLIYFQGNSAPDKSGLPSDRFSAERTGGSVSTLTIQRTQQEDSAVYLCASSLGSSRETQYFGPGTRLLVL.

The chain links TRBV7-2 to TRBJ2-5; D might be TRBD2 (5 bases). Germline V gene sequence: CDR1 SGHTA, CDR2 FQGNSA. V shed 2 bases and J shed 7 bases, with 17 bases lying between them. The CDR3 consists of 15 residues. In nucleotides, the CDR3 is TGTGCCAGCAGCTTAAGATCGCGGGTTCGGGGGACCCAGTACTTC. Amino acids: CASSLRSRVRGTQYF.

This clone was detected only a few times. The chain joins TRBV6-1 to TRBJ1-4; no clear D gene. Germline lookup yields CDR1 MNHNS and CDR2 SASEGT. The CDR3 length is 12 residues. Trimming left V 6 bases short and J 7 bases short, with 9 bases between. This CDR3 reads CASRGLGEKLFF. CDR3 nucleotide sequence: TGTGCCAGCAGAGGGTTGGGTGAAAAACTGTTTTTT.

The count of this clone is one. The CDR3 region has the DNA TGTGCCAGCAGCCAGGCAGGACTAGCGCTGGTA. It codes for CASSQAGLALV. The rearrangement joins TRBV11-2 to TRBJ2-7, with 9 bases aligning to TRBD2. The CDR3 covers 11 residues. Germline values: CDR1 SGHAT, CDR2 FQNNGV.

In DNA form, the CDR3 reads TGCGCCAGCAGCTTGAATGCCAGGAACACCGGGGAGCTGTTTTTT. Translating gives CASSLNARNTGELFF. V gene TRBV5-1 combines with J gene TRBJ2-2; D is unresolved. The germline V and J ends were trimmed by 1 base and 1 base, with 8 bases remaining between them. This CDR3 has 15 residues. The germline CDR1 and CDR2 sequences are SGHRS and YFSETQ.

This chain links TRBV6-6 with TRBJ2-5; maybe TRBD2 (6 bases). CDR1 MNHNY and CDR2 SVGAGI come from the germline V gene (reference sequence). The CDR3 contains 14 residues. Deletions cut 5 bases from V and 5 bases from J, with 15 bases between. In DNA, the CDR3 is TGTGCCAGCAGTACCATCGAGGGGAGGGAGACCCAGTACTTC. Translated, it gives CASSTIEGRETQYF.

This chain joins TRBV7-3 and TRBJ2-7, with D maybe TRBD2 (6 bases). CDR3 size: 14 residues. V lost 3 bases to trimming and J lost 5 bases, with 14 bases between them. The germline V gene has CDR1 SGHTA and CDR2 FQGTGA. CDR3 nucleotide sequence: TGTGCCAGCAGCTTTGACGGGAGAGTGAACGAGCAGTACTTC. It encodes CASSFDGRVNEQYF.